Listed below are T cell receptor beta chains from one sample, sequenced in a study of lymphopenia after photon versus proton radiotherapy. The method was immunoSEQ multiplex PCR; TCRdb's version includes in-frame clones alone and lacks a portion of them. The sample gives around 160,000 clones, 80% to 90% of which show up once; around 4.5% is in the top ten. This specimen consisted of peripheral blood, obtained from a patient treated with photon-based radiotherapy. These receptor sequences come from a man in his fifties or sixties with gastric cancer. CDR3s include the opening cysteine and the closing phenylalanine or tryptophan. A D gene is named only where the DNA matches it firmly. Clone size is stated in some rows and not others, as once, few, many or a class when expanded.

J gene,D gene,CDR3 length,V gene,clone size,CDR3 protein,CDR3 DNA
TRBJ1-2,-,13,TRBV28,-,CASSQQVNYGYTF,TGTGCCAGCAGTCAGCAAGTTAACTATGGCTACACCTTC
TRBJ2-1,-,16,TRBV18,-,CASFSGGPSSYNEQFF,TGTGCCAGCTTCTCTGGGGGGCCGAGCTCCTACAATGAGCAGTTCTTC
TRBJ2-1,TRBD2,15,TRBV10-1,-,CASSESTSGRNEQFF,TGCGCCAGCAGTGAGTCGACTAGCGGGCGAAATGAGCAGTTCTTC
TRBJ2-7,-,13,TRBV7-9,-,CASSLYSSYEQYF,TGTGCCAGCAGCTTATACAGCTCCTACGAGCAGTACTTC
TRBJ1-2,TRBD1,16,TRBV28,once,CASSWDRIGSNYGYTF,TGTGCCAGCAGTTGGGACAGGATTGGAAGTAACTATGGCTACACCTTC
TRBJ1-2,-,13,TRBV23-1,once,CASRRPGRVGYTF,TGCGCCAGCAGGCGACCAGGGCGGGTCGGCTACACCTTC
TRBJ1-1,TRBD1,14,TRBV6-5,few,CASRRTGGANEAFF,TGTGCCAGCAGGCGAACAGGGGGCGCTAATGAAGCTTTCTTT
TRBJ2-1,TRBD2,15,TRBV9,-,CASSVAGTSGNEQFF,TGTGCCAGCAGCGTAGCGGGGACTAGCGGGAATGAGCAGTTCTTC
TRBJ2-7,TRBD2,15,TRBV11-3,-,CASSHGLAPTYEQYF,TGTGCCAGCAGCCACGGACTAGCTCCTACCTACGAGCAGTACTTC
TRBJ2-5,-,11,TRBV30,-,CAWSHQETQYF,TGTGCCTGGAGTCACCAGGAGACCCAGTACTTC
TRBJ2-3,TRBD1,15,TRBV11-2,-,CASSPGTGVTDTQYF,TGTGCCAGCAGCCCCGGGACAGGAGTCACAGATACGCAGTATTTT
TRBJ2-7,TRBD2,16,TRBV9,once,CASSVGGLAASYEQYF,TGTGCCAGCAGCGTAGGAGGACTAGCGGCCTCCTACGAGCAGTACTTC
TRBJ2-7,-,16,TRBV7-2,-,CASSLDGAKGSYEQYF,TGTGCCAGCAGCTTAGACGGCGCAAAGGGGAGCTACGAGCAGTACTTC
TRBJ2-3,TRBD1,14,TRBV7-9,-,CASSSGTGGDTQYF,TGTGCCAGCAGCTCCGGGACAGGAGGAGATACGCAGTATTTT
TRBJ1-4,-,16,TRBV4-1,-,CASSQGARKVNEKLFF,TGCGCCAGCAGCCAAGGGGCACGGAAGGTTAATGAAAAACTGTTTTTT
TRBJ2-1,-,13,TRBV12-5,once,CASGLEGSNEQFF,TGTGCTAGTGGTTTGGAGGGGAGCAATGAGCAGTTCTTC
TRBJ2-1,TRBD2,15,TRBV9,-,CASTVAGNSYNEQFF,TGTGCCAGCACGGTAGCGGGAAACTCCTACAATGAGCAGTTCTTC
TRBJ2-5,TRBD1,15,TRBV18,-,CASSSSDRGRETQYF,TGTGCCAGCTCCTCCTCTGACAGGGGGAGAGAGACCCAGTACTTC
TRBJ2-1,-,12,TRBV19,-,CASQVGLSEQFF,TGTGCCAGTCAGGTCGGACTCAGTGAGCAGTTCTTC
TRBJ1-1,-,13,TRBV10-3,-,CAISESYHTEAFF,TGTGCCATCAGTGAGTCATACCACACTGAAGCTTTCTTT
TRBJ2-2,-,11,TRBV5-1,-,CASSLSGELFF,TGCGCCAGCAGCTTGTCCGGGGAGCTGTTTTTT
TRBJ2-7,-,15,TRBV27,-,CASSSSSHRAREQYF,TGTGCCAGCAGTTCTTCTTCCCACAGGGCTCGGGAGCAGTACTTC
TRBJ2-3,-,15,TRBV2,-,CASRRASASTDTQYF,TGTGCCAGCAGGAGGGCTAGCGCCTCCACAGATACGCAGTATTTT
TRBJ2-3,TRBD2,16,TRBV5-4,-,CASSPRLAGGTDTQYF,TGTGCCAGCAGCCCCCGACTAGCGGGAGGCACAGATACGCAGTATTTT
TRBJ1-2,-,12,TRBV30,-,CAWKGHLYGYTF,TGTGCCTGGAAGGGACACCTCTATGGCTACACCTTC
TRBJ2-7,TRBD2,16,TRBV9,-,CASSVGGLAGFDEQYF,TGTGCCAGCAGCGTAGGGGGACTAGCGGGATTCGACGAGCAGTACTTC
TRBJ1-2,-,13,TRBV5-6,-,CASSLERAYGYTF,TGTGCCAGCAGCTTGGAGAGGGCCTATGGCTACACCTTC
TRBJ1-4,-,14,TRBV7-9,-,CASSLAAGNEKLFF,TGTGCCAGCAGCTTAGCGGCGGGAAATGAAAAACTGTTTTTT
TRBJ2-5,-,13,TRBV9,-,CASSAEEGETQYF,TGTGCCAGCAGCGCCGAGGAGGGAGAGACCCAGTACTTC
TRBJ2-7,-,14,TRBV28,-,CASSPTLVSYEQYF,TGTGCCAGCAGCCCCACTCTTGTCTCCTACGAGCAGTACTTC
TRBJ1-2,-,17,TRBV5-6,-,CASSLDTGSFLNYGYTF,TGTGCCAGCAGCTTGGATACAGGGAGTTTCCTAAACTATGGCTACACCTTC
TRBJ2-3,TRBD1,14,TRBV6-5,-,CASSYRDSTDTQYF,TGTGCCAGCAGTTACCGGGACAGTACAGATACGCAGTATTTT
TRBJ2-2,TRBD1,15,TRBV28,-,CASKPGTVGLGELFF,TGTGCCAGCAAGCCCGGGACAGTCGGACTCGGGGAGCTGTTTTTT
TRBJ1-5,-,16,TRBV27,few,CASSLSFSGLNQPQHF,TGTGCCAGCAGTTTAAGCTTTTCGGGACTCAATCAGCCCCAGCATTTT
TRBJ2-5,-,14,TRBV5-8,-,CASSPRVLGETQYF,TGTGCCAGCAGCCCGAGGGTCTTGGGAGAGACCCAGTACTTC
TRBJ2-7,-,11,TRBV2,-,CATGRTYEQYF,TGTGCCACCGGACGGACTTACGAGCAGTACTTC
TRBJ1-2,-,13,TRBV5-4,-,CASSLPGNYGYTF,TGTGCCAGCAGCTTGCCGGGGAACTATGGCTACACCTTC
TRBJ1-5,TRBD1,15,TRBV4-2,-,CASSQGGQGDQPQHF,TGTGCCAGCAGCCAAGGCGGTCAGGGGGATCAGCCCCAGCATTTT
TRBJ2-7,-,14,TRBV7-2,-,CASSPTAYSYEQYF,TGTGCCAGCAGCCCGACAGCGTACTCCTACGAGCAGTACTTC
TRBJ2-3,TRBD2,15,TRBV29-1,-,CSVEFASGFADTQYF,TGCAGCGTTGAATTCGCTAGCGGTTTCGCAGATACGCAGTATTTT
TRBJ2-7,TRBD1,16,TRBV6-1,-,CASSEQGAPRPYEQYF,TGTGCCAGCAGTGAGCAGGGGGCGCCCAGACCCTACGAGCAGTACTTC
TRBJ1-2,TRBD1,14,TRBV2,-,CASTRDRDFYGYTF,TGTGCCAGCACCCGGGACAGGGATTTCTATGGCTACACCTTC
TRBJ2-7,TRBD1,17,TRBV4-1,-,CASSQGSSGQGVYEQYF,TGCGCCAGCAGCCAGGGTTCTTCTGGACAGGGCGTCTACGAGCAGTACTTC
TRBJ1-2,TRBD1,15,TRBV9,-,CASSAGTGKDYGYTF,TGTGCCAGCAGCGCCGGGACAGGGAAGGATTATGGCTACACCTTC
TRBJ2-2,-,15,TRBV5-4,-,CASSLAGPSTGELFF,TGTGCCAGCAGCTTGGCAGGGCCGAGCACCGGGGAGCTGTTTTTT
TRBJ2-2,TRBD1,16,TRBV6-5,-,CASSYSGTGDTGELFF,TGTGCCAGCAGTTACTCCGGGACAGGTGACACCGGGGAGCTGTTTTTT